This paragraph covers one T cell receptor (beta chain) sequence. A read error may be the cause here, since a much bigger clone is one base away. A primer in the constant region served to generate TCR beta cDNA from roughly 450 ng of total RNA. For TCR beta, libraries were produced by three nested multiplex PCR rounds using slightly modified ARM-PCR. TRBV1-TRBV30 forward and Cbeta reverse primers drove the first two roughly 10-cycle rounds. One entry per CDR3 protein, called by TCRdb with MiXCR from the multiplex PCR reads. The table shows about 350,000 distinct CDR3 sequences, with 65% occurring only once. The sample belongs to a study of tumor-infiltrating lymphocytes in primary liver carcinoma. Trimming removed 8 bases at V and 2 bases at J, with 16 bases between. The CDR3 runs 16 residues. Germline CDR1 and CDR2: MNHEY and SVGEGT. They got blood RNA out of unsorted whole blood and also pulled out germline DNA.

Input material: peripheral blood. The sequence was obtained from a man in his forties or fifties with primary liver carcinoma and hepatitis B virus infection. The rearrangement uses TRBV6-2 or TRBV6-3 and TRBJ2-6; D gene uncertain. CDR3 region: CASRKTRTAGANVLTF. CDR3 coding DNA: TGTGCCAGCCGAAAAACCAGGACGGCTGGGGCCAACGTCCTGACTTTC.